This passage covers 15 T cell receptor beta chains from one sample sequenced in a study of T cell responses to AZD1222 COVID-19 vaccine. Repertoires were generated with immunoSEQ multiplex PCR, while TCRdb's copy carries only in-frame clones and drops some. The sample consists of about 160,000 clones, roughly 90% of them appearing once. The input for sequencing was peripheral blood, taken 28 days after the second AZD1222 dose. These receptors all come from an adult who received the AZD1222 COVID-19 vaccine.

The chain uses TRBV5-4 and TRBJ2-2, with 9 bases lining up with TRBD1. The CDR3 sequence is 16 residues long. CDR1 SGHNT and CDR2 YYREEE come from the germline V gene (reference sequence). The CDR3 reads CAAGRGDRVNTGELFF. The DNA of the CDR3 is TGTGCGGCGGGTCGGGGGGACAGGGTGAACACCGGGGAGCTGTTTTTT.

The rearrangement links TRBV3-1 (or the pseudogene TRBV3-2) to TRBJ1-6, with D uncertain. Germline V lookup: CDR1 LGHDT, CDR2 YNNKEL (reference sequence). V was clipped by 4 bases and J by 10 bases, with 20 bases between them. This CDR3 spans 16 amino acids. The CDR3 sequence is CASSPRELRVVSPLHF. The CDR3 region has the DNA TGTGCCAGCAGCCCTAGGGAATTGAGGGTAGTGTCACCCCTCCACTTT.

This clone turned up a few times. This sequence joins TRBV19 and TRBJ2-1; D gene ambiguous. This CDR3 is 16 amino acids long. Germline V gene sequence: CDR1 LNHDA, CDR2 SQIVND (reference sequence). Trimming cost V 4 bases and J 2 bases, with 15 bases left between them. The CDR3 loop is CASSKLVGKPYNEQFF. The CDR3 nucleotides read TGTGCCAGTAGTAAGCTTGTGGGGAAACCCTACAATGAGCAGTTCTTC.

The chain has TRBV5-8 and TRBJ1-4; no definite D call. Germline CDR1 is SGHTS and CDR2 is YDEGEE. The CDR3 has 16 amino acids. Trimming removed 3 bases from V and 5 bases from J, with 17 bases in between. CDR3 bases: TGTGCCAGCAGCTCAGTAGGTGCTGTAAGAAATGAAAAACTGTTTTTT. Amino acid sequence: CASSSVGAVRNEKLFF.

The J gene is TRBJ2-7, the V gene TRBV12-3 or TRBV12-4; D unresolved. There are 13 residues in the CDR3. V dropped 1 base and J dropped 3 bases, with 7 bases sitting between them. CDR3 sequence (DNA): TGTGCCAGCAGTTTAGAAGGGTTCTACGAGCAGTACTTC. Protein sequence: CASSLEGFYEQYF.

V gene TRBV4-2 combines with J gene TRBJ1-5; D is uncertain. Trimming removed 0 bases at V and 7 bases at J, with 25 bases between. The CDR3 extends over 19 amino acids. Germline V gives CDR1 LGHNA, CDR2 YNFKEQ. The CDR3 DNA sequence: TGTGCCAGCAGCCAAGAAGGAGCAGGTACGGACGTACCCGAACAGCCCCAGCATTTT. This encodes CASSQEGAGTDVPEQPQHF.

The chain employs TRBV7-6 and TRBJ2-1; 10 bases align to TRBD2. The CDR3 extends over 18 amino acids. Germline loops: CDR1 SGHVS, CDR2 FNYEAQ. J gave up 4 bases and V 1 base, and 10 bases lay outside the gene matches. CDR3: CASSLVGTSGDLYNEQFF. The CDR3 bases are TGTGCCAGCAGCTTAGTTGGAACTAGCGGGGACCTATACAATGAGCAGTTCTTC.

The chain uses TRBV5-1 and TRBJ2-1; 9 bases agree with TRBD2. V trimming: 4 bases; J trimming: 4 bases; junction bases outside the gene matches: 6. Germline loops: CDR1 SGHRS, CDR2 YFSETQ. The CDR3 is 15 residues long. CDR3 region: CASSDTSGPYNEQFF. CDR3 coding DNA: TGCGCCAGCAGCGACACTAGCGGGCCTTACAATGAGCAGTTCTTC.

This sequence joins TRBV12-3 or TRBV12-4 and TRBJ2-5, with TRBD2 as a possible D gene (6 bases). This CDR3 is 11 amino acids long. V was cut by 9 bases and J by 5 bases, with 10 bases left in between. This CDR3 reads CARTRSETQYF. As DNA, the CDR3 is TGTGCCAGGACTAGGTCGGAGACCCAGTACTTC.

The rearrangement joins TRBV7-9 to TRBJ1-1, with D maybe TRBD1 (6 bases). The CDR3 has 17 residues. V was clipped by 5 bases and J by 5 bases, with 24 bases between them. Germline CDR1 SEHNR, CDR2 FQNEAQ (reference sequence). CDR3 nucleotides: TGTGCCAGCAGCGTGAGTTGGGGGGACACCCGGGGGACTGAAGCTTTCTTT. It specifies CASSVSWGDTRGTEAFF.

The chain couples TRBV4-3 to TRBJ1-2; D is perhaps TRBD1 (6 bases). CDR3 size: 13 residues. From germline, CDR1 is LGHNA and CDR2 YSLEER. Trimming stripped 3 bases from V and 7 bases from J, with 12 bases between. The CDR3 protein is CASSHLGGPGYTF. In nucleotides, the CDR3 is TGCGCCAGCAGCCACTTGGGGGGCCCTGGCTACACCTTC.

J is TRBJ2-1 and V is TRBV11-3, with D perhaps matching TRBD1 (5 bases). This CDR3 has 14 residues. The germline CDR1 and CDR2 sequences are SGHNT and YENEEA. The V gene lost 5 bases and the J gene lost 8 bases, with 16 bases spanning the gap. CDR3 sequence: CASSHRSTADEQFF. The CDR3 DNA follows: TGTGCCAGCAGCCACAGGAGTACGGCAGATGAGCAGTTCTTC.

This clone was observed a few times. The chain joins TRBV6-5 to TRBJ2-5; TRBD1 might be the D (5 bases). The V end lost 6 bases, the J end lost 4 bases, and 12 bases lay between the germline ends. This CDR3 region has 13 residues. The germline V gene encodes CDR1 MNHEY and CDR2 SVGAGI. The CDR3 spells CASRLRQLETQYF. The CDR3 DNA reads TGTGCCAGCAGACTTAGACAGTTAGAGACCCAGTACTTC.

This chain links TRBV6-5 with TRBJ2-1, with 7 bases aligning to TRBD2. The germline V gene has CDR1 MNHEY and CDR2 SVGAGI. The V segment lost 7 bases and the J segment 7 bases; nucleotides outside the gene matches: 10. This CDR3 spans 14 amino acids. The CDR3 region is CASTREGGPNEQFF. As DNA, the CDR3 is TGTGCCAGCACGAGAGAGGGAGGGCCAAATGAGCAGTTCTTC.

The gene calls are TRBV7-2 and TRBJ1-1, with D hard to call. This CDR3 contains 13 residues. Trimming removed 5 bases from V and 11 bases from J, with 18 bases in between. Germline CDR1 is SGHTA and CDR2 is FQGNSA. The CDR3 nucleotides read TGTGCCAGCAGCCAGGTAATAAGCGGGGAGGCTTTCTTT. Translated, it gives CASSQVISGEAFF. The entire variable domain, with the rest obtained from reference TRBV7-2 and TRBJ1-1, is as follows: GAGVSQSPSNKVTEKGKDVELRCDPISGHTALYWYRQSLGQGLEFLIYFQGNSAPDKSGLPSDRFSAERTGGSVSTLTIQRTQQEDSAVYLCASSQVISGEAFFGQGTRLTVV.